Listed below are T cell receptor beta chains from one sample, sequenced in a study of blood T cell repertoires in COVID-19. Here immunoSEQ multiplex PCR was the method, and the copy in TCRdb shows in-frame clones only, minus some. The table lists tens of thousands of clones, around 80% of them singletons. The specimen sequenced was peripheral blood. The source is a human donor in a cohort sampled during active COVID-19. Each CDR3 is given with its conserved first and last residue. A D gene is named only where the DNA matches it firmly. The size field is filled for only some rows; it gives once, few, many or a size class.

d_gene: TRBD2; v_gene: TRBV5-4; j_gene: TRBJ2-7; abundance: -; CDR3aa: CASSSRTSGRSYEQYF; CDR3nt: TGTGCCAGCAGCTCTAGGACTAGCGGGCGTTCCTACGAGCAGTACTTC
d_gene: -; v_gene: TRBV18; j_gene: TRBJ1-1; abundance: many; CDR3aa: CASSPLHGTTNTEAFF; CDR3nt: TGTGCCAGCTCACCGCTCCACGGGACAACGAACACTGAAGCTTTCTTT
d_gene: TRBD1; v_gene: TRBV6-5; j_gene: TRBJ1-2; abundance: few; CDR3aa: CASRLGQDRYGYTF; CDR3nt: TGTGCCAGCAGACTCGGACAGGACCGCTATGGCTACACCTTC
d_gene: TRBD1; v_gene: TRBV30; j_gene: TRBJ2-1; abundance: -; CDR3aa: CAYASGGDEQFF; CDR3nt: TGTGCCTACGCCTCAGGGGGCGATGAGCAGTTCTTC
d_gene: -; v_gene: TRBV10-3; j_gene: TRBJ2-7; abundance: -; CDR3aa: CAPFYGGSSHEQYF; CDR3nt: TGTGCCCCCTTTTACGGGGGTTCGTCCCACGAGCAGTACTTC
d_gene: -; v_gene: TRBV4-2; j_gene: TRBJ2-1; abundance: few; CDR3aa: CASSQGLRDEQFF; CDR3nt: TGTGCCAGCAGCCAGGGACTTCGAGATGAGCAGTTCTTC
d_gene: TRBD1; v_gene: TRBV5-6; j_gene: TRBJ2-5; abundance: -; CDR3aa: CASSRTGGAETQYF; CDR3nt: TGTGCCAGCAGTCGGACAGGGGGCGCGGAGACCCAGTACTTC
d_gene: TRBD1; v_gene: TRBV6-4; j_gene: TRBJ1-1; abundance: -; CDR3aa: CASSAEGATEAFF; CDR3nt: TGTGCCAGCAGTGCCGAGGGGGCCACTGAAGCTTTCTTT
d_gene: TRBD1; v_gene: TRBV19; j_gene: TRBJ1-1; abundance: few; CDR3aa: CASRTAGTGPSYTEAFF; CDR3nt: TGTGCCAGTAGGACCGCCGGGACAGGACCTTCTTACACTGAAGCTTTCTTT
d_gene: -; v_gene: TRBV10-3; j_gene: TRBJ2-2; abundance: -; CDR3aa: CAISSPPVYGADTGELFF; CDR3nt: TGTGCCATCAGTAGCCCACCAGTGTATGGGGCCGACACCGGGGAGCTGTTTTTT
d_gene: -; v_gene: TRBV5-1; j_gene: TRBJ1-1; abundance: -; CDR3aa: CASSLGRNTEAFF; CDR3nt: TGCGCCAGCAGCTTGGGGAGGAACACTGAAGCTTTCTTT
d_gene: TRBD2; v_gene: TRBV27; j_gene: TRBJ2-1; abundance: -; CDR3aa: CASSSGLAGVINEQFF; CDR3nt: TGTGCCAGCAGTTCCGGACTAGCGGGAGTAATCAATGAGCAGTTCTTC